This T cell receptor (beta chain) appears in the sequencing data of a study of T-cell reconstitution after alpha-beta-depleted transplantation in children. The CDR3 is 14 amino acids. Germline values: CDR1 SGHVS, CDR2 FQNEAQ. V was clipped by 5 bases and J by 1 base, with 11 bases between them. This clonotype has only a few counts. Researchers prepared the TCRbeta library using unique molecular identifiers, the study reports. TCRdb redid the calling of the PCR reads with MiXCR, one entry per CDR3 protein. Among about 640,000 distinct CDR3 sequences listed, approximately 15% were seen once. Sequencing was performed on PBMCs from the stem cell graft donor, taken from the stem cell graft. The chain is built from TRBV7-8 and TRBJ1-1; D remains unclear. The clonotype comes from a human donor who donated a stem cell graft to a child with acute myeloid leukemia. DNA of the CDR3: TGTGCCAGCAGCCCTCAGTTTGGGAACACTGAAGCTTTCTTT. It codes for CASSPQFGNTEAFF.